The sequence of this T cell receptor (beta chain) was determined in a study of blood T cell repertoires in COVID-19. In the study overall: Italy, Spain and the United States were the sources of the convalescent and acute COVID-19 samples.

The method was immunoSEQ multiplex PCR; TCRdb's version includes in-frame clones alone and lacks a portion of them. The sample comprises approximately 83,000 clones, 85% of which are singletons, and 3.4% rests with the top ten. Trimming took 1 base from V and 4 from J, leaving 10 bases between them. This CDR3 is built from 14 residues. Per germline, CDR1 SEHNR and CDR2 FQNEAQ (reference sequence). Sequenced material: peripheral blood. This clonotype was obtained from a man in his fifties with acute or convalescent COVID-19. V usage is TRBV7-9 and J usage is TRBJ1-2, with D possibly being TRBD1 (6 bases). The CDR3 bases are TGTGCCAGCAGCTTAGGGACAGACTCCTATGGCTACACCTTC. Translated, it gives CASSLGTDSYGYTF.